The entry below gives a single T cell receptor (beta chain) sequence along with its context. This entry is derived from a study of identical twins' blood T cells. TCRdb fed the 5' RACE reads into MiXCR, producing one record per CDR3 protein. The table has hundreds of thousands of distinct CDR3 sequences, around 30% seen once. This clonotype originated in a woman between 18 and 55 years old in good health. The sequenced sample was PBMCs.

CDR3 nucleotides: TGTGCCAGTACCGACAGGACCCCCACTCAGCCCCAGCATTTT. This gives the protein CASTDRTPTQPQHF. The chain links TRBV19 to TRBJ1-5, with D perhaps matching TRBD1 (6 bases). Looked up from germline, CDR1 is LNHDA and CDR2 is SQIVND (reference sequence). The length of the CDR3 is 14 residues. V lost 7 bases and J 6 bases, leaving 16 bases between the germline ends.